The 27 T cell receptor beta chains given below trace back to one sample, sequenced in a study of T-cell memory formation after mild COVID-19 (dated by TCRdb to the early 2020s). Library preparation employed 5' RACE. Sequencer: Illumina NovaSeq 6000. The raw public reads went through TCRdb reprocessing: fastp at Q25, MiXCR clone calling, in-frame beta chains kept. Each entry merges the rows of one CDR3 protein and shows their most common DNA and genes. A total of under 450,000 distinct CDR3 sequences appear in this sample, roughly 20% of them only once. The ten largest clones capture 21% of the sample. The sample was PBMCs or a T cell subset sorted from them (not recorded which). These receptors came from a man between 18 and 35 years old who had mild COVID-19 (a few samples of this study predate the infection). The sample titles of this study are shuffled in the database, so cell type and time point are left out; the donor was told from shared clones.

This clonotype was recorded a few times. The chain employs TRBV7-6 and TRBJ1-2, with 8 bases matching TRBD1. J gave up 1 base and V 5 bases, and 15 bases lay outside the gene matches. The CDR3 is 18 amino acids. CDR1 and CDR2 from the germline V gene are SGHVS and FNYEAQ. The CDR3 spells CASSPTIRSTGDNYGYTF. As DNA, the CDR3 is TGTGCCAGCAGCCCGACCATCAGATCGACAGGGGATAACTATGGCTACACCTTC.

The gene calls are TRBV5-1 and TRBJ2-5; possible D gene TRBD1, 5 bases. Trimming removed 6 bases from V and 4 bases from J, with 13 bases in between. Germline V gene lookup returns CDR1 SGHRS and CDR2 YFSETQ. This CDR3 is 13 amino acids long. The CDR3 reads CASIQGIGETQYF. The DNA of the CDR3 is TGCGCCAGCATCCAGGGTATTGGAGAGACCCAGTACTTC.

This clonotype was counted once. The J gene is TRBJ1-5, the V gene TRBV5-1, with TRBD1 as a possible D gene (6 bases). Germline V gene data show CDR1 as SGHRS and CDR2 as YFSETQ. Trimming removed 4 bases at V and 2 bases at J, with 10 bases between. This CDR3 comprises 14 residues. DNA for the CDR3: TGCGCCAGCAGCACAGGGTTTGGCAATCAGCCCCAGCATTTT. It encodes CASSTGFGNQPQHF.

This clonotype was seen only a few times. CDR3 in amino acids: CASSSSGGLTDTQYF. The CDR3 nucleotides are TGTGCCAGCAGTTCCAGCGGGGGTCTCACAGATACGCAGTATTTT. This sequence joins TRBV28 and TRBJ2-3; 8 bases line up with TRBD2. After removal of 4 bases from V and 2 bases from J, the junction contained 5 bases not matched to a gene. CDR1 and CDR2 from the germline V gene are MDHEN and SYDVKM. CDR3 length equals 15 residues.

This sequence joins TRBV7-9 and TRBJ1-2; D is unclear. The CDR3 runs 12 residues. Trimming cost V 0 bases and J 10 bases, with 9 bases left between them. The germline gives CDR1 SEHNR, CDR2 FQNEAQ (reference sequence). The CDR3 region has the DNA TGTGCCAGCAGCTTAGCGCAGGCGGCCTACACCTTC. Its translation is CASSLAQAAYTF.

In its sample, this clonotype was seen a few times. This chain connects TRBV15 to TRBJ1-5; D perhaps matches TRBD1 (6 bases). The CDR3 loop spans 15 amino acids. The ends were cut back, 0 bases at V and 9 bases at J, with 15 bases in the middle. CDR1 is LNHNV, CDR2 YYDKDF, per germline (reference sequence). DNA of the CDR3: TGTGCCACCAGCAGAGACAGGGGTAGGGCCCGGCCCCAGCATTTT. It yields the protein CATSRDRGRARPQHF.

This chain links TRBV7-2 with TRBJ1-1; D is possibly TRBD1 (5 bases). This CDR3 spans 13 amino acids. Per the germline V gene, CDR1 is SGHTA and CDR2 is FQGNSA. Trimming took 3 bases from V and 3 from J, leaving 8 bases between them. CDR3 amino acids: CASSFSRDTEAFF. The CDR3 bases are TGTGCCAGCAGCTTTTCCAGGGACACTGAAGCTTTCTTT.

This clonotype was seen a few times. The chain carries TRBV27 and TRBJ1-1; TRBD1 aligns across 7 bases. The germline CDR1 and CDR2 sequences are MNHEY and SMNVEV (reference sequence). V dropped 5 bases and J dropped 1; count of bases not matched to a gene: 16. CDR3 length equals 18 residues. CDR3 protein: CASSPNPDRAGANTEAFF. The CDR3 DNA reads TGTGCCAGCAGTCCCAATCCTGACAGGGCCGGTGCGAACACTGAAGCTTTCTTT.

The rearrangement links TRBV7-6 to TRBJ2-4; 7 positions match TRBD2. After removal of 5 bases from V and 0 bases from J, the junction contained 16 bases not matched to a gene. Germline CDR1 and CDR2: SGHVS and FNYEAQ. This CDR3 is 19 amino acids long. The CDR3 protein is CASSPRGAGNLLAKNIQYF. The DNA of the CDR3 is TGTGCCAGCAGCCCCCGTGGAGCGGGAAACCTGCTAGCCAAAAACATTCAGTACTTC.

The chain couples TRBV2 to TRBJ2-3, with D maybe TRBD2 (6 bases). Trimming stripped 5 bases from V and 0 bases from J, with 12 bases between. This CDR3 comprises 15 residues. Germline loops: CDR1 SNHLY, CDR2 FYNNEI. The CDR3 sequence: CASSPGSSSTDTQYF. The CDR3 nucleotides read TGTGCCAGCAGTCCCGGGAGCTCTAGCACAGATACGCAGTATTTT.

This sequence joins TRBV5-5 and TRBJ1-1, with D hard to call. CDR1 and CDR2 (germline): SGHKS, YYEKEE (reference sequence). Trimming stripped 4 bases from V and 1 base from J, with 5 bases between. CDR3 length: 12 residues. The CDR3 here is CASSPANTEAFF. Written as DNA, the CDR3 is TGTGCCAGCAGCCCTGCGAACACTGAAGCTTTCTTT.

The CDR3 reads CATSRDRGYEQYV. In DNA, the CDR3 is TGTGCCACCAGCAGAGATCGCGGTTACGAGCAGTACGTC. The chain is built from TRBV15 and TRBJ2-7; D not resolved. The germline CDR1 and CDR2 sequences are LNHNV and YYDKDF (reference sequence). CDR3 length: 13 amino acids. V was pared by 0 bases and J by 4 bases, with 7 bases between.

This clonotype has only a few counts. V gene TRBV20-1 combines with J gene TRBJ2-2; a possible D gene is TRBD1 (5 bases). Trimming took off 2 bases at V and 0 bases at J, with 7 bases between the two ends. Per the germline V gene, CDR1 is DFQATT and CDR2 is SNEGSKA (reference sequence). This CDR3 has 14 amino acids. The CDR3 nucleotides read TGCAGTGCTAGAAGGACAACGAACACCGGGGAGCTGTTTTTT. Residues: CSARRTTNTGELFF.

V gene TRBV29-1 combines with J gene TRBJ1-2; tentatively, D is TRBD1 (5 bases). Between the trimmed V and J ends, which lost 3 bases and 4 bases, there was a span of 9 bases. The CDR3 totals 12 residues. The V gene's germline CDR1 is SQVTM and CDR2 ANQGSEA. CDR3 in DNA: TGCAGCGTTGATCTGGGGACCTATGGCTACACCTTC. Translated, it gives CSVDLGTYGYTF.

V and J are TRBV29-1 and TRBJ1-4; D is ambiguous. Germline V CDR1 and CDR2: SQVTM, ANQGSEA. This CDR3 comprises 13 residues. The ends were cut back, 4 bases at V and 7 bases at J, with 13 bases in the middle. In DNA, the CDR3 is TGCAGCGTTGTTCGGGGTGCGGGTGAAAAACTGTTTTTT. Amino acid sequence: CSVVRGAGEKLFF.

This clonotype was counted ten times or more. This chain joins TRBV11-2 and TRBJ2-5; maybe TRBD2 (5 bases). Germline-derived CDR1 and CDR2 are SGHAT and FQNNGV. The CDR3 loop spans 14 amino acids. The V and J ends lost 5 bases and 5 bases respectively, with 15 bases between them. CDR3 in amino acids: CASSTARGWETQYF. The CDR3, as DNA: TGTGCCAGCAGCACCGCTAGAGGGTGGGAGACCCAGTACTTC.

The chain joins TRBV5-1 to TRBJ2-2; 9 bases line up with TRBD1. This CDR3 region has 16 residues. Germline V lookup: CDR1 SGHRS, CDR2 YFSETQ. The J segment lost 5 bases and the V segment lost 4 bases, leaving 9 bases of the junction unmatched. The CDR3 is CASSPGTGPFTGELFF. The DNA for the CDR3 is TGCGCCAGCAGCCCAGGGACAGGGCCGTTTACCGGGGAGCTGTTTTTT.

The gene calls are TRBV7-8 and TRBJ1-1; a possible D gene is TRBD1 (6 bases). Germline lookup yields CDR1 SGHVS and CDR2 FQNEAQ. V dropped 1 base and J dropped 4 bases, with 10 bases sitting between them. The CDR3 is 14 residues long. For the CDR3, the DNA is TGTGCCAGCAGCTTAGTAGGGGGGTCCACTGAAGCTTTCTTT. Protein product: CASSLVGGSTEAFF.

Only a few counts were recorded for this clonotype. The chain employs TRBV7-8 and TRBJ1-5; perhaps TRBD1 as D (6 bases). Germline V gene data show CDR1 as SGHVS and CDR2 as FQNEAQ. This CDR3 region has 15 residues. The germline V and J ends were trimmed by 1 base and 0 bases, with 7 bases remaining between them. DNA of the CDR3: TGTGCCAGCAGCTTAGGGACAGCTAGCAATCAGCCCCAGCATTTT. This codes for CASSLGTASNQPQHF. Complete variable domain (other parts from reference TRBV7-8 and TRBJ1-5): GAGVSQSPRYKVAKRGQDVALRCDPISGHVSLFWYQQALGQGPEFLTYFQNEAQLDKSGLPSDRFFAERPEGSVSTLKIQRTQQEDSAVYLCASSLGTASNQPQHFGDGTRLSIL.

In its sample, this clonotype was seen many times. The CDR3 spells CASSLSAGDDEQFF. For the CDR3, the DNA is TGCGCCAGCAGCTTGTCTGCCGGCGACGATGAGCAGTTCTTC. The V call is TRBV5-1, the J call TRBJ2-1; no definite D call. Germline V gives CDR1 SGHRS, CDR2 YFSETQ. V lost 1 base and J 8 bases, leaving 13 bases between the germline ends. The CDR3 spans 14 residues. Filled out from reference TRBV5-1 and TRBJ2-1, the complete variable domain reads KAGVTQTPRYLIKTRGQQVTLSCSPISGHRSVSWYQQTPGQGLQFLFEYFSETQRNKGNFPGRFSGRQFSNSRSEMNVSTLELGDSALYLCASSLSAGDDEQFFGPGTRLTVL.

The CDR3 here is CSARAQGDQPQHF. In DNA, the CDR3 is TGCAGTGCTAGGGCGCAGGGAGATCAGCCCCAGCATTTT. V usage is TRBV20-1 and J usage is TRBJ1-5; D is perhaps TRBD1 (5 bases). The germline V gene has CDR1 DFQATT and CDR2 SNEGSKA (reference sequence). The CDR3 is 13 residues long. Trimming left V 3 bases short and J 5 bases short, with 11 bases between.

For this clonotype: One end of the junction is discordant with germline, which a read error may explain. The chain has TRBV12-3 or TRBV12-4 and TRBJ2-3, with D tentatively TRBD1 (6 bases). The CDR3 has 13 residues. The CDR3 DNA reads as TGTGCCAGCAGCCGACGGACAGCAGATACGCGGTATTTT. As protein: CASSRRTADTRYF.

This clonotype occurred a few times. The gene calls are TRBV29-1 and TRBJ1-1, with D perhaps TRBD1 (5 bases). CDR3 length: 12 residues. In germline, CDR1 is SQVTM, CDR2 ANQGSEA. The V gene lost 4 bases and the J gene lost 4 bases, with 10 bases spanning the gap. The CDR3 DNA is TGCAGCGTTGTCGTGAGGGGCACTGAAGCTTTCTTT. Translation: CSVVVRGTEAFF.

This clonotype was seen a few times. This sequence joins TRBV12-3 or TRBV12-4 and TRBJ1-2, with D unresolved. The length of the CDR3 is 12 residues. V lost 4 bases and J lost 5, with 8 bases in between. The CDR3 DNA follows: TGTGCCAGCAGTTGGGGTGGGTATGGCTACACCTTC. Protein: CASSWGGYGYTF.

This clonotype was found a few times. This sequence joins TRBV29-1 and TRBJ1-1; 9 positions match TRBD1. The CDR3 contains 13 residues. Looked up from germline, CDR1 is SQVTM and CDR2 is ANQGSEA. The V and J ends lost 6 bases and 6 bases, in that order; junction bases with no gene match: 8. DNA of the CDR3: TGCAGCGTGGGACAGGGCCCGACCTCTGAAGCTTTCTTT. Translation: CSVGQGPTSEAFF. The variable domain in full, completed from reference TRBV29-1 and TRBJ1-1, reads SAVISQKPSRDICQRGTSLTIQCQVDSQVTMMFWYRQQPGQSLTLIATANQGSEATYESGFVIDKFPISRPNLTFSTLTVSNMSPEDSSIYLCSVGQGPTSEAFFGQGTRLTVV.

This chain uses TRBV28 with TRBJ2-1; 11 bases align to TRBD2. V was pared by 3 bases and J by 5 bases, with 9 bases of the junction left unmatched. Germline CDR1 reads MDHEN; CDR2 reads SYDVKM. CDR3 length: 17 amino acids. The CDR3 loop reads CASSLLAGGPTDNEQFF. The CDR3 coding sequence is TGTGCCAGCAGTTTGCTAGCGGGGGGCCCCACCGACAATGAGCAGTTCTTC.

This CDR3 is CSAPPLGINSPLHF. In DNA form, the CDR3 reads TGCAGTGCCCCTCCGTTGGGTATCAATTCACCCCTCCACTTT. This chain connects TRBV20-1 to TRBJ1-6, with no clear D. The CDR3 has 14 residues. Germline lookup yields CDR1 DFQATT and CDR2 SNEGSKA (reference sequence). The V gene lost 6 bases and the J gene lost 7 bases, with 16 bases spanning the gap.